This entry lists 14 T cell receptor beta chains sequenced from one sample in a study of cytomegalovirus exposure and HLA in healthy donors listed by TCRdb under 2017. Library construction relied on the immunoSEQ multiplex PCR assay. For the multiplex PCR, a mixture combining 60 forward primers for TCR Vbeta segments and 13 reverse primers for TCR Jbeta segments was used. This immuneACCESS table, as held by TCRdb, lists in-frame sequences with V and J called but not all clones. Of the missing ones, under half trace to an unresolved V gene in checked studies; the others have no known cause. For this sample the table gives some 200,000 clones, of which 75% to 80% were detected only once. Under 2% of the sample rests with the top ten. Sequenced: PBMCs. The source is a man aged 18-30 years in good health and CMV-seronegative.

The chain uses TRBV5-4 and TRBJ1-1; D perhaps matches TRBD1 (6 bases). Trimming stripped 4 bases from V and 0 bases from J, with 16 bases between. The CDR3 sequence is 16 residues long. Germline CDR1 and CDR2: SGHNT and YYREEE (reference sequence). The chain's CDR3 is CASSLGGARMNTEAFF. The CDR3 DNA is TGTGCCAGCAGCCTCGGGGGGGCCCGGATGAACACTGAAGCTTTCTTT.

The chain couples TRBV7-2 to TRBJ2-1; 10 positions match TRBD2. CDR1 is SGHTA, CDR2 FQGNSA, per germline. V was pared by 6 bases and J by 0 bases, with 11 bases of the junction left unmatched. This CDR3 is 18 amino acids long. The CDR3 loop is CASSSGGPPPYSYNEQFF. CDR3 in DNA: TGTGCCAGCAGTAGCGGGGGGCCTCCACCCTACTCCTACAATGAGCAGTTCTTC. Variable domain in full (rest from reference TRBV7-2 and TRBJ2-1): GAGVSQSPSNKVTEKGKDVELRCDPISGHTALYWYRQSLGQGLEFLIYFQGNSAPDKSGLPSDRFSAERTGGSVSTLTIQRTQQEDSAVYLCASSSGGPPPYSYNEQFFGPGTRLTVL.

The gene calls are TRBV29-1 and TRBJ1-2, with D unresolved. Trimming took off 0 bases at V and 2 bases at J, with 7 bases between the two ends. The CDR3 is 13 amino acids. From germline, CDR1 is SQVTM and CDR2 ANQGSEA. CDR3 sequence (DNA): TGCAGCGTTGAAGATCCCCAGAACTATGGCTACACCTTC. This sequence encodes CSVEDPQNYGYTF.

The chain couples TRBV30 to TRBJ2-2, with D tentatively TRBD1 (5 bases). The CDR3 covers 14 residues. Germline loops: CDR1 GTSNPN, CDR2 SVGIG (reference sequence). V lost 2 bases and J lost 2, with 9 bases in between. CDR3 sequence reads: CAWSRQGNTGELFF. CDR3 DNA sequence: TGTGCCTGGAGTCGGCAGGGAAACACCGGGGAGCTGTTTTTT.

V is TRBV9 and J is TRBJ2-1; TRBD2 agrees at 12 bases. The length of the CDR3 is 15 residues. With V trimmed by 4 bases and J by 4 bases, 3 bases remained unmatched. Per the germline V gene, CDR1 is SGDLS and CDR2 is YYNGEE. In DNA, the CDR3 is TGTGCCAGCAGCCCTAGCGGGGGGGCTTACAATGAGCAGTTCTTC. Translating gives CASSPSGGAYNEQFF.

The rearrangement joins TRBV28 to TRBJ2-4; 11 nucleotides agree with TRBD2. Germline CDR1 reads MDHEN; CDR2 reads SYDVKM. V lost 4 bases to trimming and J lost 8 bases; unmatched junction nucleotides: 4. The CDR3 extends over 14 amino acids. The CDR3 region is CASSSGTSGDIQYF. The CDR3, as DNA: TGTGCCAGCAGTTCCGGGACTAGCGGAGACATTCAGTACTTC.

The CDR3 is CASSLGWGRSRSGNTIYF. The DNA for the CDR3 is TGTGCCAGCAGCTTGGGTTGGGGCAGGTCACGCTCTGGAAACACCATATATTTT. The V gene is TRBV5-7, the J gene TRBJ1-3, with D possibly matching TRBD1 (5 bases). TRBV5-7 is given ORF status, its function remaining uncertain. V shed 0 bases and J shed 0 bases, with 16 bases lying between them. The CDR3 runs 18 residues.

The rearrangement links TRBV29-1 to TRBJ2-3; possible D gene TRBD2, 6 bases. This CDR3 has 14 amino acids. The germline V and J ends were trimmed by 6 bases and 0 bases, with 13 bases remaining between them. Germline CDR1 and CDR2: SQVTM and ANQGSEA. CDR3 DNA sequence: TGCAGCGTCCGCACTAGCCCTAGCACAGATACGCAGTATTTT. Translation gives CSVRTSPSTDTQYF.

The chain joins TRBV7-2 to TRBJ1-5, with a tentative D call TRBD1 (6 bases). Germline V gene data show CDR1 as SGHTA and CDR2 as FQGNSA. The V end was cut by 5 bases, the J end by 4 bases, with 9 bases between. CDR3 length: 13 amino acids. CDR3 DNA: TGTGCCAGCAGCCTCACAGGGAATCAGCCCCAGCATTTT. The encoded protein is CASSLTGNQPQHF.

In its sample, this clone was seen a few times. The sample has other DNA sequences that encode this CDR3 too. The rearrangement links TRBV6-1 to TRBJ1-5; no reliable D call. The ends were cut back, 3 bases at V and 5 bases at J, with 8 bases in the middle. The CDR3 sequence is 13 residues long. CDR1 and CDR2 (germline): MNHNS, SASEGT. In nucleotides, the CDR3 is TGTGCCAGCAGTGACGGCGGGGATCAGCCCCAGCATTTT. It is translated as CASSDGGDQPQHF.

The V gene is TRBV9, the J gene TRBJ2-1; 7 bases agree with TRBD2. CDR1 is SGDLS, CDR2 YYNGEE, per germline. The J segment lost 7 bases and the V segment lost 5 bases, leaving 12 bases of the junction unmatched. This CDR3 region has 15 residues. The CDR3 reads CASSPVAGATNEQFF. The CDR3 DNA reads TGTGCCAGCAGTCCCGTGGCGGGAGCCACAAATGAGCAGTTCTTC.

J is TRBJ1-4 and V is TRBV7-9, with D perhaps matching TRBD1 (5 bases). V lost 6 bases, J lost 8 bases, and 13 bases lay in between. CDR1 is SEHNR and CDR2 is FQNEAQ in the germline V gene (reference sequence). The CDR3 has 13 residues. CDR3 in amino acids: CASRGEGHEKLFF. The DNA for the CDR3 is TGTGCCAGCAGGGGGGAGGGGCACGAAAAACTGTTTTTT.

The rearrangement uses TRBV6-5 and TRBJ2-7; 8 positions agree with TRBD2. Trimming cost V 0 bases and J 0 bases; bases outside gene matches: 4. The CDR3 is 16 amino acids. Looked up from germline, CDR1 is MNHEY and CDR2 is SVGAGI. The CDR3 reads CASSYSVGGDSYEQYF. CDR3 in DNA: TGTGCCAGCAGTTACTCGGTCGGGGGGGACTCCTACGAGCAGTACTTC.

The chain employs TRBV5-4 and TRBJ2-5; maybe TRBD1 (6 bases). Trimming removed 2 bases at V and 5 bases at J, with 13 bases between. The germline V gene has CDR1 SGHNT and CDR2 YYREEE (reference sequence). The CDR3 sequence is 14 residues long. CDR3 coding DNA: TGTGCCAGCAGCTTTCAACAGGGCGGGGAGACCCAGTACTTC. It specifies CASSFQQGGETQYF.